A selection of T cell receptor beta chains follows, all from one sample in a study of regulatory T cells in long-lasting Graves disease. TCRdb re-called the multiplex PCR reads with MiXCR, one entry per CDR3 protein. The repertoire holds approximately 470,000 distinct CDR3 sequences, with 15% to 20% as singletons. The same data also went into a second study, on T cells in Graves' hyperthyroidism and ophthalmopathy.

The sample here was peripheral blood mononuclear cells (PBMCs), taken at new diagnosis, from a patient treated with antithyroid drugs. The receptors shown here come from a man between 40 and 49 years old with Graves disease. The CDR3 runs from the conserved cysteine through the conserved F or W. D genes are given only for firm matches. Clone size is given for some rows only: seen once, a few or many times, or a class if the clone is expanded.

j_call | d_call | clone_size | v_call | cdr3_nt | cdr3_aa
TRBJ2-7 | . | few | TRBV19 | TGTGCCAGTAGTATTAGCCTAAGGGGCGGCAGACACTCGAGCGAGCAGTACTTC | CASSISLRGGRHSSEQYF
TRBJ2-3 | TRBD2 | . | TRBV7-9 | TGTGCCAGCAGCCCACCCTTGGCGGGAGATCTTACAGATACGCAGTATTTT | CASSPPLAGDLTDTQYF
TRBJ2-1 | TRBD1 | many | TRBV20-1 | TGCAGTGCTAGAGAACCCGGGACAGGGGATTACAATGAGCAGTTCTTC | CSAREPGTGDYNEQFF
TRBJ2-3 | . | many | TRBV20-1 | TGCAGTGCTGTTGCGGCCACCACAGATACGCAGTATTTT | CSAVAATTDTQYF
TRBJ1-1 | . | few | TRBV7-9 | TGTGCCAGCAGCTTATTCCAGGGGAACACTGAAGCTTTCTTT | CASSLFQGNTEAFF
TRBJ2-3 | TRBD1 | many | TRBV5-1 | TGCGCCAGCAGCGATGGACAGGGGGCTTACACAGATACGCAGTATTTT | CASSDGQGAYTDTQYF
TRBJ2-3 | . | . | TRBV29-1 | TGCAGCGTCTGGGACTCGGCGGATACGCAGTATTTT | CSVWDSADTQYF
TRBJ2-3 | . | many | TRBV11-3 | TGTGCCAGCGGGGCGACAGATACGCAGTATTTT | CASGATDTQYF
TRBJ1-5 | . | many | TRBV20-1 | TGCAGTGCTAGCTGGACAAGCAATCAGCCCCAGCATTTT | CSASWTSNQPQHF
TRBJ2-7 | TRBD2 | many | TRBV7-3 | TGTGCCAGCACTTGGGGGGGGAGAACCGCCTACGAGCAGTACTTC | CASTWGGRTAYEQYF
TRBJ2-6 | . | . | TRBV12-3/TRBV12-4 | TGTGCCAGCAGTTCTGACAGCTCTGGGGCCAACGTCCTGACTTTC | CASSSDSSGANVLTF
TRBJ2-1 | TRBD1 | many | TRBV18 | TGTGCCAGCTCACGAGACCGGGGACAGGGATCTTACAATGAGCAGTTCTTC | CASSRDRGQGSYNEQFF
TRBJ2-1 | . | many | TRBV28 | TGTGCCACCAACTTAGGGGGGACAGAGGGACGCAATGAGCAGTTCTTC | CATNLGGTEGRNEQFF
TRBJ2-3 | TRBD2 | many | TRBV28 | TGTGCCAGCAGATGGGGACTAGCGGGAGGGCCAGATACGCAGTATTTT | CASRWGLAGGPDTQYF
TRBJ1-1 | TRBD1 | few | TRBV12-3/TRBV12-4 | TGTGCCAGCAGTTCACCCAGGGGGGTGAGCACTGAAGCTCTCTTT | CASSSPRGVSTEALF
TRBJ1-4 | . | many | TRBV12-3/TRBV12-4 | TGTGCCAGCAGTCCTGGGGGGTGGGCTAATGAAAAACTGTTTTTT | CASSPGGWANEKLFF
TRBJ2-7 | . | . | TRBV20-1 | TGCAGTGCTAGAGTTGGAAACAGCCGAAGCTCCTACGAGCAGTACTTC | CSARVGNSRSSYEQYF
TRBJ1-4 | . | many | TRBV28 | TGTGCCAGCAGTTTCGACAGGCCTTATGAAAAACTGTTTTTT | CASSFDRPYEKLFF
TRBJ2-1 | TRBD1 | many | TRBV2 | TGTGCCAGCATATCTTGGGACAGGGACTACAATGAGCAGTTCTTC | CASISWDRDYNEQFF
TRBJ2-7 | . | . | TRBV28 | TGTGCCAGCAGCTTCGGGGCTTCCTCCTACGAGCAGTACTTC | CASSFGASSYEQYF
TRBJ1-6 | TRBD1 | few | TRBV11-1 | TGTGCCAGCAGCCCCGCTACAGGGGTTGGTTCACCCCTCCACTTT | CASSPATGVGSPLHF
TRBJ2-5 | . | many | TRBV2 | TGTGCCAGCAGCCCCGGGGTGTTCGGGGAGACCCAGTACTTC | CASSPGVFGETQYF
TRBJ1-5 | . | . | TRBV19 | TGTGCCAGTAGGGGGGGAGCCCTAAACCACAATCAGCCCCAGCATTTT | CASRGGALNHNQPQHF
TRBJ1-1 | . | many | TRBV5-1 | TGTGCCAGCAGCTTAGTGGTCAACACTGAAGCTTTCTTT | CASSLVVNTEAFF
TRBJ1-1 | . | many | TRBV5-1 | TGCGCCAGCAGGTTAAGGTCTGAAGCTTTCTTT | CASRLRSEAFF
TRBJ2-2 | . | many | TRBV30 | TGTGCCTGGGAGTTGGGGGTTGTAGGGGAGCTGTTTTTT | CAWELGVVGELFF
TRBJ2-1 | . | many | TRBV15 | TGTGCCACCAGCCCAGGGCAGGGGCGTCGGACGGATGAGCAGTTCTTC | CATSPGQGRRTDEQFF
TRBJ1-6 | TRBD1 | many | TRBV28 | TGTGCCAGCAGTTCCACGGGACAGCCTAATTCACCCCTCCACTTT | CASSSTGQPNSPLHF
TRBJ1-4 | TRBD1 | few | TRBV5-4 | TGTGCCAGCAGACGGACAGGGGACAATGAAAAACTGTTTTTT | CASRRTGDNEKLFF
TRBJ2-2 | TRBD2 | . | TRBV29-1 | TGCAGCGTCAGGACTAGCGGGAGCTCCGGGGAGCTGTTTTTT | CSVRTSGSSGELFF
TRBJ1-6 | TRBD1 | many | TRBV12-3/TRBV12-4 | TGTGCCAGCAGACCCGGACAGGGGGATTCACCCCTCCACTTT | CASRPGQGDSPLHF
TRBJ1-3 | . | once | TRBV6-1 | TGTGCCAGCAGCCAAGGGCTTTCAGGAAACTCTGGAAACACCATATATTTT | CASSQGLSGNSGNTIYF
TRBJ1-1 | . | many | TRBV15 | TGTGCCACCAGCAATCTGGGTAACACTGAAGCTTTCTTT | CATSNLGNTEAFF
TRBJ2-3 | . | few | TRBV25-1 | TGTGCCAGCAGTGAATTGGCGTCAGATACGCAGTATTTT | CASSELASDTQYF
TRBJ2-5 | . | many | TRBV24-1 | TGTGCCACCAGTGATGACGGGGTCCGGGAGACCCAGTACTTC | CATSDDGVRETQYF
TRBJ2-1 | TRBD1 | . | TRBV18 | TGTGCCAGCTCACTAAGGGGGCAGGGCTCTGAGCAGTTCTTC | CASSLRGQGSEQFF
TRBJ2-7 | TRBD1 | many | TRBV12-3/TRBV12-4 | TGTGCCAGCAGTTTTCAGGGGGCTCAAGAGCAGTACTTC | CASSFQGAQEQYF
TRBJ1-1 | TRBD1 | many | TRBV20-1 | TGCAGTGCCCAAGCGGGACAGGGTAACACTGAAGCTTTCTTT | CSAQAGQGNTEAFF
TRBJ2-3 | . | many | TRBV28 | TGTGCCAGCAGAAAGGGGACTCGAAGCACAGATACGCAGTATTTT | CASRKGTRSTDTQYF
TRBJ1-4 | TRBD1 | once | TRBV12-3/TRBV12-4 | TGTGCCAGCAGTAGACAGGGGAGGGCAACTAATGAAAAACTGTTTTTT | CASSRQGRATNEKLFF
TRBJ2-7 | . | many | TRBV2 | TGTGCCAGCGCTCGAGGGCTTGGCTACGAGCAGTACTTC | CASARGLGYEQYF
TRBJ2-1 | TRBD2 | many | TRBV9 | TGTGCCAGCAGCGTGGGGACTAGCGGGAGGTTTGAGCAGTTCTTC | CASSVGTSGRFEQFF
TRBJ2-3 | TRBD1 | many | TRBV10-3 | TGTGCCATCAGACCATCGACAGGGAGCGCAGATACGCAGTATTTT | CAIRPSTGSADTQYF
TRBJ2-5 | . | many | TRBV11-2 | TGCGCCAGCAGCTTAGGTACAGTGACCCAAGAGACCCAGTACTTC | CASSLGTVTQETQYF
TRBJ2-7 | TRBD1 | few | TRBV24-1 | TGTGCCACCAGTGATTCCGGACAGGGGATCTCCAAAGGTGCCTACGAGCAGTACTTC | CATSDSGQGISKGAYEQYF